Included here is one TCR beta chain sequence, with context. The specificity of this receptor is unknown. No base-level quality is on record; no much larger clone is a single base apart. This entry belongs to a study of cytomegalovirus exposure and HLA in healthy donors (dated by TCRdb to 2017 to 2019). With regard to the full study: An earlier analysis of several hundred of the donors reported 250 to 300 Gb of sequence data and 117 million unique TCR beta sequences from 150 million to 200 million T cells. Rather than using new phenotypic data, the later analysis identified candidate immune exposures from TCR beta sequences and from how often those sequences occurred across donors. Roughly 300 gigabases of sequencing data and tens of millions of unique TCR sequences were included in an early release covering over 600 HLA-typed donors. Every discovery cohort repertoire had been produced on one sequencing platform. Among some 400 genotyped donors of the cohort, an average of about 240,000 unique TCR beta nucleotide sequences was sequenced per donor, of which about 20% were non-productive. In a later analysis, previously published TCR beta repertoires from roughly 710 donors were re-analyzed and high-resolution HLA genotyping was added so that TCR occurrence patterns could be studied. The number of donors typed differed by locus, with about 629-640 for A, B, C, DRB1 and DQB1, over 500 for DQA1, approximately 580 for DPA1, and approximately 470 for DPB1. Class I and class II HLA loci were covered by the typing at four-digit resolution. Of the roughly 390 genotyped donors, over 80% were placed in the genetic ancestry cluster associated with self-reported Caucasian donors. Several DR-DQ haplotypes were treated as single units for association and clustering because of strong linkage in the cohort. The study aimed to test whether cataloging public T cell receptors could reveal signatures of past pathogen exposure. A separate validation cohort of some 130 different subjects was used in addition to the 666-subject first cohort. To predict cytomegalovirus infection status, the study brought together high-throughput TCR immunosequencing, statistical association of individual TCRs with disease status, and machine learning. To decide whether each TCR beta V gene segment behaved as functional or pseudogenic, an earlier analysis of approximately 590 of the donors relied on high-throughput TCR beta sequencing. Alongside the repertoire data, information on donor age, sex, ethnicity and CMV serostatus was compiled. Using immunosequencing, the study profiled T cell repertoires from around 680 subjects and related those repertoires to cytomegalovirus serostatus. Genome-wide SNP genotypes for about 65% of the roughly 670 donors were used in a later genetic analysis, which treated that subset as a discovery cohort.

The investigation overall reported the following: In the study, about 150 TCR beta chains were listed as associated with cytomegalovirus. Roughly uniform sequencing depth across donors was assumed in presence/absence analyses, although this assumption may not hold. A few of the identified cytomegalovirus-associated TCR beta chains were confirmed in vitro to be specific for cytomegalovirus antigens. Over 15 rarely observed V segments, including chromosome 9 orphons, were excluded from the earlier analysis of approximately 600 of the donors because counts were too low. A further reported finding was that TCR beta sequences accurately predicted the HLA-A and HLA-B alleles for most subjects in the first cohort. In a later analysis, HLA-associated TCR beta chains were found to be more clonally expanded and to have lower generation probabilities than equally common non-associated chains. An association between a missense DCLRE1C variant and V-gene and J-gene trimming of TCR beta chains was found in a later genetic analysis and replicated in an independent cohort. A group of highly shared sequence variants was considered likely to be a technical artifact of the sequencing pipeline. In a later analysis, TCR association rates were found to vary across HLA loci, with the most associated TCRs seen for DRB1 alleles and the fewest for HLA-C alleles. In a later analysis, most CMV-associated TCR beta chains were found to appear HLA-restricted, with HLA associations seemingly driven largely by CMV exposure. Assigning TCR associations to individual alleles was difficult when HLA alleles, especially DR and DQ, strongly co-occurred. Correlated functional status among segregating V segments might reflect linkage disequilibrium, but an unknown experimental factor could not be ruled out. At a false discovery rate of 0.05, a later analysis linked some 17,000 TCR beta sequences to specific HLA alleles. This cohort had only TCR beta chains sequenced, and the lack of alpha or paired-chain data limited which features could be detected. Broadly in line with IMGT annotations, most TCR beta V segments showed up in productive rearrangements about 87% or about 30% of the time in an earlier analysis of some 590 of the donors. The authors suggested that the approach could potentially be generalized to other disease states and immunological phenotypes. In both the original and validation cohorts, the classifier was reported to diagnose cytomegalovirus status with high specificity and sensitivity. Because HLA typing was unavailable for some donors at each locus, only the typed subset was used in association tests. For the cohort, immune exposure information was limited to CMV serostatus. Most TCR sequences were observed very rarely across donors, whereas some public TCRs were present in many individuals. A later analysis reported that several top co-occurrence clusters appeared linked to parvovirus B19, influenza, CMV and Epstein-Barr virus. According to a later genetic analysis, donors in an Asian-associated ancestry cluster had fewer N-insertions in productive TCRs than the approximately 700-donor mean. Some IMGT-functional V segments, including TRBV6-2 and TRBV6-3, could not be distinguished by the 87-base-pair reads and were therefore excluded.

Library preparation employed the immunoSEQ multiplex PCR assay. For the multiplex PCR, a mixture combining 60 forward primers for TCR Vbeta segments and 13 reverse primers for TCR Jbeta segments was used. A multiplex PCR assay on genomic DNA amplified the CDR3 region of rearranged TCR beta genes. Amplified TCR beta libraries were sequenced as 87-base-pair reads on the Illumina HiSeq System. Regarding the original processing steps: A later analysis tallied roughly 78 million unique TCR beta chains across the 640 or so repertoires, and around 10 million of those chains were shared by two or more donors. To remove PCR and sequencing errors, raw reads were error-corrected and collapsed into unique sequences using a nearest-neighbor algorithm that merged closely related sequences. Alignment of CDR3 sequences to IMGT reference sequences was used to assign V, D and J gene segments. For a sequence to be retained, a match of at least six nucleotides to both a V gene segment and a J gene segment was required. A rearrangement counted as productive if the CDR3 had no stop codons and remained in frame with V and J, and every other rearrangement counted as non-productive. Following IMGT convention, CDR3 was defined as the stretch from the second conserved V-encoded cysteine to the conserved J-encoded phenylalanine. Sequences without an unambiguous match to a single V gene segment were excluded from the earlier analysis of 450 to 750 of the donors. In an earlier analysis of 500 to 750 of the donors, V segments were called functional above 56.7% productive rearrangements and were called segregating when the between-donor standard deviation exceeded 5%. A statistical classification framework was built to diagnose cytomegalovirus status from the catalog of TCR beta chain sequences. In a later analysis, TCR nucleotide sequences were compared against IMGT/GENE-DB human TR gene sequences so that V and J genes could be assigned. The TCRdist pipeline was used in a later analysis to assign CDR3 sequences and most-parsimonious VDJ recombination scenarios. In a later analysis, each TCR beta chain was defined by its CDR3 amino acid sequence together with its V-gene family, and reads without a unique V-gene family were excluded. A later analysis removed several hundred highly shared, low-generation-probability nucleotide sequences to deal with suspected cross-contamination and a sequencing artifact. For each public chain, a later analysis derived a clonal expansion index from normalized ranks of inferred template counts within each repertoire. In a later analysis, generation probabilities were computed using a VDJ recombination model fitted to out-of-frame rearrangements, and the results were checked against IGoR. Hypergeometric tests were used in a later analysis to score TCR-TCR, TCR-HLA and TCR-CMV co-occurrence, with a repertoire-size bias correction applied to the TCR pairs. A later analysis estimated false discovery rates by permuting HLA or CMV assignments 20 times. In a later analysis, co-occurring TCRs were grouped using DBSCAN, and TCRdist sequence similarity was added for clustering within HLA-allele-positive subsets. Co-occurrence clustering excluded repertoires with fewer than 30,000 or more than 120,000 public chains, plus five with anomalous nucleotide sharing. This immuneACCESS table, as held by TCRdb, lists in-frame sequences with V and J called but not all clones. Of the missing ones, under half trace to an unresolved V gene in checked studies; the others have no known cause. The DNA was the basis for D and trimming; V, J and clone size are from that table. This sample comprises approximately 170,000 clones, around 77% of them detected only once. 1.6% of the sample is held by the ten biggest clonotypes.

The cohort was made up of several hundred healthy bone marrow donors. Cohort members were all nominally healthy when sampled, although unrecorded immune exposures were likely present. The donor tested CMV seronegative and was one of the 352 seronegative cohort members. Each donor provided a peripheral blood sample, and peripheral blood mononuclear cells were used for TCR beta sequencing. Genomic DNA was extracted from the blood cell samples with the Qiagen DNeasy Blood Extraction Kit. V is shortened by 5 bases, J by 0 bases, and the region joining them spans 13 bases. The CDR3, cysteine through phenylalanine, is 15 amino acids long. The CDR3 DNA has 45 bases and is translated from base 1. Looking up the germline V gene yields CDR1 MGHDK and CDR2 SYGVNS.

Sequencing used PBMCs. This chain is built from TRBV25-1 and TRBJ1-1, with TRBD1 tentatively as D gene (5 bases match). This TCR derives from a woman in her late teens or twenties in good health and CMV-seronegative. The DNA reads TGTGCCAGCAGTAAAGGAGGGGCGCTGAACACTGAAGCTTTCTTT. It encodes CASSKGGALNTEAFF. The CDR3, completed at both ends by the reference TRBV25-1 and TRBJ1-1 genes, gives the full variable domain EADIYQTPRYLVIGTGKKITLECSQTMGHDKMYWYQQDPGMELHLIHYSYGVNSTEKGDLSSESTVSRIRTEHFPLTLESARPSHTSQYLCASSKGGALNTEAFFGQGTRLTVV.